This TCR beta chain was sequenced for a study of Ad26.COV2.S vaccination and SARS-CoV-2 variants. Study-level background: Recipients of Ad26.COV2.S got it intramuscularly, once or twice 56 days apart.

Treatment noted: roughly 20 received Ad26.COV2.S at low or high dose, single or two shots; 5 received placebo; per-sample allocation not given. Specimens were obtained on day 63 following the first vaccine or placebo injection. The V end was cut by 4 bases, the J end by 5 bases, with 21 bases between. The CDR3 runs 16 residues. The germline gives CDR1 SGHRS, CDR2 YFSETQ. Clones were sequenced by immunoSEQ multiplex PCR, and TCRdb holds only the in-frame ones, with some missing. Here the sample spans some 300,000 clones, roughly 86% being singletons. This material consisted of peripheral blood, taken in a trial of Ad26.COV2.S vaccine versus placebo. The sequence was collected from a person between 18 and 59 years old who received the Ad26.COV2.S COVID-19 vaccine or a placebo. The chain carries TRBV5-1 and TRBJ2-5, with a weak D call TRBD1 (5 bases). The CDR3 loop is CASSPRQQHGAETQYF. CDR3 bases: TGCGCCAGCAGCCCGCGGCAACAGCATGGGGCGGAGACCCAGTACTTC.